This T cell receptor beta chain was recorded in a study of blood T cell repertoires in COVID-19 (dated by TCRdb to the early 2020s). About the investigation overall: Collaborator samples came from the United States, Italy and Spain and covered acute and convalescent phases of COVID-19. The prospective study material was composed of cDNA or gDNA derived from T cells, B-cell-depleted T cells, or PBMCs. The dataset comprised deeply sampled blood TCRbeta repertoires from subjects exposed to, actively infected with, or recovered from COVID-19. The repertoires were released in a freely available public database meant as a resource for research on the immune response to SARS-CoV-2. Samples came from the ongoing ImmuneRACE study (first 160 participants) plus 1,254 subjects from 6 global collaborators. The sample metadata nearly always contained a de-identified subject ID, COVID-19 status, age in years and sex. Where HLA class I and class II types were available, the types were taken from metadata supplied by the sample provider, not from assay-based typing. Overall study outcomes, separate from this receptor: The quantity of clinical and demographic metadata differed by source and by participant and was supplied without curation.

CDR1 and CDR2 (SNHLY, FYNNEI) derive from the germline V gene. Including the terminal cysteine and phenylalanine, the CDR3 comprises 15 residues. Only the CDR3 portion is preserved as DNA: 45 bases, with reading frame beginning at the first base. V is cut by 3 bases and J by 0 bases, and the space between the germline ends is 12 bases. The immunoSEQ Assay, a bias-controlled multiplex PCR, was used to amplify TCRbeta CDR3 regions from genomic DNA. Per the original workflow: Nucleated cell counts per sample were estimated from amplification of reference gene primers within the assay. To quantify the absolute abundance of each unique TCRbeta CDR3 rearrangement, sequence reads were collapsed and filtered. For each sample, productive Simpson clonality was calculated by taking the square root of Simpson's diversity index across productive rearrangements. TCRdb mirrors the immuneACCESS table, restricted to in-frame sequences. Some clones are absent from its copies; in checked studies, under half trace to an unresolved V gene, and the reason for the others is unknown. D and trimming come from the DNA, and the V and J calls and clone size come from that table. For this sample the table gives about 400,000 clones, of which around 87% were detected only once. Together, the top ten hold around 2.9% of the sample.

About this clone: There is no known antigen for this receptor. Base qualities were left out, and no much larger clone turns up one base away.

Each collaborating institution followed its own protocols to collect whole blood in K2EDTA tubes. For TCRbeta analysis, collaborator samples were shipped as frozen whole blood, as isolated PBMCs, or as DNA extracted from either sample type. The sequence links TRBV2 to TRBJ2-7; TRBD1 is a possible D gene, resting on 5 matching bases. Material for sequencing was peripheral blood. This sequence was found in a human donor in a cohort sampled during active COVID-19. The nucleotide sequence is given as TGTGCCAGCAGTGATAATCCAGGGATCTCCTACGAGCAGTACTTC. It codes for CASSDNPGISYEQYF.